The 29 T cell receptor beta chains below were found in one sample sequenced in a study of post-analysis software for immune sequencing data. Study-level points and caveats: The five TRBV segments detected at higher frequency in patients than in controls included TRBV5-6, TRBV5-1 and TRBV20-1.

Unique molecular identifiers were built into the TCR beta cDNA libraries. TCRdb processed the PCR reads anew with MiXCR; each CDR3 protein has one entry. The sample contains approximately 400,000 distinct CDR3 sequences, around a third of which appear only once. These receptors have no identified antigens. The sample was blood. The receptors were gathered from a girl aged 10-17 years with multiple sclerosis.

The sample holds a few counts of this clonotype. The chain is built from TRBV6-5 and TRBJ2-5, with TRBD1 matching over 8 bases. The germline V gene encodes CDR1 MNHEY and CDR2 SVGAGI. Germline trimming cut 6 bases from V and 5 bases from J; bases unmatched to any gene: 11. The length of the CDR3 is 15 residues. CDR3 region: CASSKGQGVWETQYF. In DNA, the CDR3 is TGTGCCAGCAGCAAAGGACAGGGCGTGTGGGAGACCCAGTACTTC.

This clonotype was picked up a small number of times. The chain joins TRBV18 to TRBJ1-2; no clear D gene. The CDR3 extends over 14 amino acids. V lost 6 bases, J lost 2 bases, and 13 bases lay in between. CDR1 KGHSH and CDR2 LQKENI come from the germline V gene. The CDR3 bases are TGTGCCAGCTCCGTAGATAGAGGGAACTATGGCTACACCTTC. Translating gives CASSVDRGNYGYTF. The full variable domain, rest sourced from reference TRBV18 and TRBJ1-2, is NAGVMQNPRHLVRRRGQEARLRCSPMKGHSHVYWYRQLPEEGLKFMVYLQKENIIDESGMPKERFSAEFPKEGPSILRIQQVVRGDSAAYFCASSVDRGNYGYTFGSGTRLTVV.

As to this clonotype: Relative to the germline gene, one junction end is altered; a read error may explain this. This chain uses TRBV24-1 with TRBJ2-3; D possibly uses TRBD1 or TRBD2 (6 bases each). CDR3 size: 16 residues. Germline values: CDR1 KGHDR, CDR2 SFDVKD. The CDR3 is CTTSDYRAGSTDTQYF. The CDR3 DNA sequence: TGTACCACCAGTGATTACAGGGCGGGGAGCACAGATACGCAGTATTTT.

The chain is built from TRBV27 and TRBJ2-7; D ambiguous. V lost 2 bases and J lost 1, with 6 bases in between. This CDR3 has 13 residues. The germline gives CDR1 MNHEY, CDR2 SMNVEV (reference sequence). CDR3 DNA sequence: TGTGCCAGCAGTTTACGGCATTCCTACGAGCAGTACTTC. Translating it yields CASSLRHSYEQYF.

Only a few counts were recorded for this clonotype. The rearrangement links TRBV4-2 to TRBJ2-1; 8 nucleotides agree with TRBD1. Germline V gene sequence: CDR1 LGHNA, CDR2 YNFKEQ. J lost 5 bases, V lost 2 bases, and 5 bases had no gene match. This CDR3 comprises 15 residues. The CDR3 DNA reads TGTGCCAGCAGCCAAAGGACAGGGCCTGACAATGAGCAGTTCTTC. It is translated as CASSQRTGPDNEQFF.

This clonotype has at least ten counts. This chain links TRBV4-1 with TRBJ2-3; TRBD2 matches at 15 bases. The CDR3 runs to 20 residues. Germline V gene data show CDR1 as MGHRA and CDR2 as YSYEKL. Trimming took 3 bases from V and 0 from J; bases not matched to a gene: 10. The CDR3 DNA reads TGCGCCAGCAGCCATCCGGGACTAGCGGGGGGAGCCGCTAGCACAGATACGCAGTATTTT. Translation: CASSHPGLAGGAASTDTQYF.

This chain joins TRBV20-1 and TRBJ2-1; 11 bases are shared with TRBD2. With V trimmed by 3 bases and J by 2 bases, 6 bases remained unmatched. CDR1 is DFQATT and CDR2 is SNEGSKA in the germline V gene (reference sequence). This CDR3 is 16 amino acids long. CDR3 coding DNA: TGCAGTGCTAGGACTAGCGGGGCTGTCACCTACAATGAGCAGTTCTTC. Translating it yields CSARTSGAVTYNEQFF.

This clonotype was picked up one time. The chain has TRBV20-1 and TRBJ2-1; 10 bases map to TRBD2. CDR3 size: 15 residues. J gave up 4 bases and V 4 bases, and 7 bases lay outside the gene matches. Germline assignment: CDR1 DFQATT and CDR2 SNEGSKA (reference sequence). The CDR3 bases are TGCAGTGCTAAAGATAGCGGGGGGCGATACAATGAGCAGTTCTTC. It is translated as CSAKDSGGRYNEQFF.

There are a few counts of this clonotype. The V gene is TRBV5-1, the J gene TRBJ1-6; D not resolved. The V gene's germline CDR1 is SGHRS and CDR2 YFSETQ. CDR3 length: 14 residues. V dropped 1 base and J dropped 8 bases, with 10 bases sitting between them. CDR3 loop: CASSLRTGDSPLHF. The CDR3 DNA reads TGCGCCAGCAGCTTGCGGACCGGAGATTCACCCCTCCACTTT.

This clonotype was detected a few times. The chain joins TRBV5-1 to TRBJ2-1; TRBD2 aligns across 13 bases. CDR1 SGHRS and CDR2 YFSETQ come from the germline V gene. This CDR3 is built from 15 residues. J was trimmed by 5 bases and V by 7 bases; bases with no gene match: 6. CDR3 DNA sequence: TGCGCCAGCGGGCCCGGGACTAGCGGGGACAATGAGCAGTTCTTC. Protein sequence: CASGPGTSGDNEQFF. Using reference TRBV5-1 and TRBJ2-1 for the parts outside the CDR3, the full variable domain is KAGVTQTPRYLIKTRGQQVTLSCSPISGHRSVSWYQQTPGQGLQFLFEYFSETQRNKGNFPGRFSGRQFSNSRSEMNVSTLELGDSALYLCASGPGTSGDNEQFFGPGTRLTVL.

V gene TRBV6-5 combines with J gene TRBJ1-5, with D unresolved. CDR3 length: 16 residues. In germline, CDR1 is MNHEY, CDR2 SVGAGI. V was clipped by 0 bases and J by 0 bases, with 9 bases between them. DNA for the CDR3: TGTGCCAGCAGTTACTCCTACAGTTCTAGCAATCAGCCCCAGCATTTT. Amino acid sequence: CASSYSYSSSNQPQHF.

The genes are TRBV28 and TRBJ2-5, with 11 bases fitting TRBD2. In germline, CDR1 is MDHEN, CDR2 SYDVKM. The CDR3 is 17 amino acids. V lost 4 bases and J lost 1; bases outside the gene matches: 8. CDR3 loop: CASSSLAGGAFQETQYF. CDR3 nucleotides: TGTGCCAGCAGTTCCCTAGCGGGGGGAGCCTTCCAAGAGACCCAGTACTTC.

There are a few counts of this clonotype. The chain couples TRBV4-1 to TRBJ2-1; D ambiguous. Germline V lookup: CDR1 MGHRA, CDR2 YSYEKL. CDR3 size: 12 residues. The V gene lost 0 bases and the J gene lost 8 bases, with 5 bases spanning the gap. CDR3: CASSQDLDEQFF. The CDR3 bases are TGCGCCAGCAGCCAAGATTTAGATGAGCAGTTCTTC.

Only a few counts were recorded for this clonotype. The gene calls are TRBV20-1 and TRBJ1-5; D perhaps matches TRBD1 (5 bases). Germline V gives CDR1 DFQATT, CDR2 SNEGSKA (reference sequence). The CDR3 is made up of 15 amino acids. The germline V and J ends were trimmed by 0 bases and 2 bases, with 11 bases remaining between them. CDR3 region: CSARDSPGGNQPQHF. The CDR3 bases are TGCAGTGCTAGAGATTCCCCGGGGGGCAATCAGCCCCAGCATTTT.

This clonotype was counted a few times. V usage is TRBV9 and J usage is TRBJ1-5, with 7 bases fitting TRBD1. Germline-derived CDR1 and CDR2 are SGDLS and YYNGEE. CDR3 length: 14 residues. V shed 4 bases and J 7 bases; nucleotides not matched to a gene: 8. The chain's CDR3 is CASSIRDSVQPQHF. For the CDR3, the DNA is TGTGCCAGCAGCATACGGGACAGCGTGCAGCCCCAGCATTTT. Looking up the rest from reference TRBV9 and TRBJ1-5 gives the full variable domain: DSGVTQTPKHLITATGQRVTLRCSPRSGDLSVYWYQQSLDQGLQFLIQYYNGEERAKGNILERFSAQQFPDLHSELNLSSLELGDSALYFCASSIRDSVQPQHFGDGTRLSIL.

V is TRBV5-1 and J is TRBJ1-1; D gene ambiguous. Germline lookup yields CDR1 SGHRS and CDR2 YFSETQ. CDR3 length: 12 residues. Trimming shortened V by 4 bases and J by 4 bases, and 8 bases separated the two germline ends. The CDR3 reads CASSPQLTEAFF. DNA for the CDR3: TGCGCCAGCAGCCCACAACTCACTGAAGCTTTCTTT.

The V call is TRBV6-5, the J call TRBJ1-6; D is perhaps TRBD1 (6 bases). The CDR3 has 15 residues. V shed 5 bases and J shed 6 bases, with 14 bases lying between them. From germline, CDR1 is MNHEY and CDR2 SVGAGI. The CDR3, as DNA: TGTGCCAGCAGTAACCAGGGGCACGTTAATTCACCCCTCCACTTT. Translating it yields CASSNQGHVNSPLHF.

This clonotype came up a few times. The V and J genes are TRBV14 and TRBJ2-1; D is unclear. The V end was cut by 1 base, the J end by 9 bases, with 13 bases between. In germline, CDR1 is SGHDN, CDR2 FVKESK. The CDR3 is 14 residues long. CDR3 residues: CASSQGNRRTEQFF. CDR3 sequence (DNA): TGTGCCAGCAGCCAAGGGAATAGACGTACTGAGCAGTTCTTC.

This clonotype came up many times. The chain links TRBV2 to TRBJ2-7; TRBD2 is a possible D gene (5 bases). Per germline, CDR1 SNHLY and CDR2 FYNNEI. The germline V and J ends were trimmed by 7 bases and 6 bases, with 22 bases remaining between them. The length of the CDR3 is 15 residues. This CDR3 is CASIYGGLRPSEQYF. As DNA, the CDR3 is TGTGCCAGCATCTACGGCGGACTGAGGCCCTCCGAGCAGTACTTC. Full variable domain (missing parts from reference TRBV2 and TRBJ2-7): EPEVTQTPSHQVTQMGQEVILRCVPISNHLYFYWYRQILGQKVEFLVSFYNNEISEKSEIFDDQFSVERPDGSNFTLKIRSTKLEDSAMYFCASIYGGLRPSEQYFGPGTRLTVT.

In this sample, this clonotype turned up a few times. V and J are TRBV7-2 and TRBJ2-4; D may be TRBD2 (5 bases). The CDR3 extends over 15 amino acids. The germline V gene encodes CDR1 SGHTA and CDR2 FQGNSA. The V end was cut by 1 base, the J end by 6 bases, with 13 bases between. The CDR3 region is CASSLDGEWGNIQYF. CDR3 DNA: TGTGCCAGCAGCTTAGACGGGGAGTGGGGAAACATTCAGTACTTC.

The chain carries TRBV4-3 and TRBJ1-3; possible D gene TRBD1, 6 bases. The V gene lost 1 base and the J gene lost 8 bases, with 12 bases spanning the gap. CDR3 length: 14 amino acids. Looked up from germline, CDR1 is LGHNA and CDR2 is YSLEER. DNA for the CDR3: TGCGCCAGCAGCCAAGTTGAGGGGGTGGACACCATATATTTT. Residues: CASSQVEGVDTIYF.

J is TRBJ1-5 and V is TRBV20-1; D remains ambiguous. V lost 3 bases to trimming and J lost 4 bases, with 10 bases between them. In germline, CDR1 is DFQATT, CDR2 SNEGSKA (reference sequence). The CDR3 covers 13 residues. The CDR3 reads CSASRRTNQPQHF. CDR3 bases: TGCAGTGCTAGTCGTCGTACGAATCAGCCCCAGCATTTT.

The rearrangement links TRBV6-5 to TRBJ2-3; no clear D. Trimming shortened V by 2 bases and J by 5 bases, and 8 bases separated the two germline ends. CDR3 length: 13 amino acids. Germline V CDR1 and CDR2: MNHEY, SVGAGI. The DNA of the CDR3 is TGTGCCAGCAGTTACGCCCGGCGAGATACGCAGTATTTT. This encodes CASSYARRDTQYF.

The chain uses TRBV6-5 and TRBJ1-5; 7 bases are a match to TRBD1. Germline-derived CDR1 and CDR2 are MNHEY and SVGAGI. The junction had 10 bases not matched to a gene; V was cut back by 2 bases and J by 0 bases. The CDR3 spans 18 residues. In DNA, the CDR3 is TGTGCCAGCAGTTACGGCCAGGGGGTGACGAATAGCAATCAGCCCCAGCATTTT. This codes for CASSYGQGVTNSNQPQHF.

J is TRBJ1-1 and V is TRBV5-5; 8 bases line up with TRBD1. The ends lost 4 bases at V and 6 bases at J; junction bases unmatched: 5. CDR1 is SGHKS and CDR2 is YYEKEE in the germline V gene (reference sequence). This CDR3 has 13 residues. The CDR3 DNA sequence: TGTGCCAGCAGCATAACAGGGGGGGCTGAAGCTTTCTTT. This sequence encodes CASSITGGAEAFF. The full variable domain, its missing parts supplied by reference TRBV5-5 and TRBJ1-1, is DAGVTQSPTHLIKTRGQQVTLRCSPISGHKSVSWYQQVLGQGPQFIFQYYEKEERGRGNFPDRFSARQFPNYSSELNVNALLLGDSALYLCASSITGGAEAFFGQGTRLTVV.

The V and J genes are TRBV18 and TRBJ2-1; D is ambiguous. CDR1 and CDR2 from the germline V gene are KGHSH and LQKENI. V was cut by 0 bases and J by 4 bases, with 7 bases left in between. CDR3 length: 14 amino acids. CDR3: CASSPPETYNEQFF. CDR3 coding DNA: TGTGCCAGCTCACCACCTGAGACTTACAATGAGCAGTTCTTC.

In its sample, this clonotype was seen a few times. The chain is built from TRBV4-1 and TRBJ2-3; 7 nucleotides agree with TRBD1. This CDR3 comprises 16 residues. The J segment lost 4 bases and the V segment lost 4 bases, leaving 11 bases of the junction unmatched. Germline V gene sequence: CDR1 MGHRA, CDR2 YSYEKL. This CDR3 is CASSRQTGSEADTQYF. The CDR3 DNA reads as TGCGCCAGCAGCCGTCAGACAGGGAGTGAGGCAGATACGCAGTATTTT.

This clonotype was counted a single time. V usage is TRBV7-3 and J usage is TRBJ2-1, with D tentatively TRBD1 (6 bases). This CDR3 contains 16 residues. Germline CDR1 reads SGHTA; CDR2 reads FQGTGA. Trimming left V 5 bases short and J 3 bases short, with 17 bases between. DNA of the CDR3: TGTGCCAGCAGCCCCCAACCCCGACAGGACTACAATGAGCAGTTCTTC. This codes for CASSPQPRQDYNEQFF.

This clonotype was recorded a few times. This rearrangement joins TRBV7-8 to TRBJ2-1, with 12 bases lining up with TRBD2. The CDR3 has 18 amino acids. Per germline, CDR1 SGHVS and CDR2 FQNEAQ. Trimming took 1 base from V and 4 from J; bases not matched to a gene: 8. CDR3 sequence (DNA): TGTGCCAGCAGCTTAGTATCCGGGACTAGCGGGTGGTACAATGAGCAGTTCTTC. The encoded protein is CASSLVSGTSGWYNEQFF.